This TCR beta chain was observed in a study of T cell responses to AZD1222 COVID-19 vaccine. Details on this clone: What it recognizes is unknown.

Study conclusions and caveats: Most donors were white British, females outnumbered males, and clonal diversity was possibly underestimated.

V was pared by 4 bases and J by 5 bases, with 5 bases of the junction left unmatched. The germline CDR1 and CDR2 sequences are SGHRS and YFSETQ. This CDR3 spans 13 amino acids. Generated by immunoSEQ multiplex PCR, the TCRdb table keeps only in-frame clones and is missing some. The repertoire consists of about 98,000 clones, with about 88% occurring once and the leading ten covering around 5.1%. The sample here was peripheral blood, taken on day 0 of AZD1222 vaccination. The sequence derives from an adult in good health. V and J are TRBV5-1 and TRBJ1-1; TRBD1 matches 7 bases. The CDR3 loop is CASSRGQGTEAFF. CDR3 DNA: TGCGCCAGCAGCAGGGGGCAAGGAACTGAAGCTTTCTTT.